The 30 T cell receptor beta chains below all came from one sample that was sequenced in a study of control samples from healthy donors and cancer patients. Generated by immunoSEQ multiplex PCR, the TCRdb table keeps only in-frame clones and is missing some. The table shows 150,000 to 200,000 clones, with approximately 94% occurring only once. The sequencing input was PBMCs. The receptors here all came from a man in his 60s with colorectal cancer.

This clone was recorded at least ten times. This chain connects TRBV19 to TRBJ1-5, with D perhaps TRBD1 (5 bases). V lost 3 bases and J 1 base, leaving 10 bases between the germline ends. The CDR3 is 15 amino acids. CDR1 and CDR2 (germline): LNHDA, SQIVND (reference sequence). The DNA of the CDR3 is TGTGCCAGTAGTATTTGGGGCACCAGCAATCAGCCCCAGCATTTT. It specifies CASSIWGTSNQPQHF.

The genes are TRBV30 and TRBJ1-5; the D gene is possibly TRBD1 (6 bases). CDR1 is GTSNPN and CDR2 is SVGIG in the germline V gene (reference sequence). The CDR3 contains 14 residues. V was pared by 4 bases and J by 0 bases, with 10 bases between. The CDR3 DNA sequence: TGTGCCTGGAACAGGGAGGGTAGCAATCAGCCCCAGCATTTT. It encodes CAWNREGSNQPQHF.

V is TRBV18 and J is TRBJ2-6, with D possibly called TRBD1 or TRBD2 (6 bases each). CDR3 length: 13 residues. The V gene's germline CDR1 is KGHSH and CDR2 LQKENI. Trimming removed 5 bases from V and 9 bases from J, with 11 bases in between. The CDR3 spells CASSAGGLNVLTF. DNA of the CDR3: TGTGCCAGCTCAGCCGGGGGCCTCAACGTCCTGACTTTC. Variable domain in full (rest from reference TRBV18 and TRBJ2-6): NAGVMQNPRHLVRRRGQEARLRCSPMKGHSHVYWYRQLPEEGLKFMVYLQKENIIDESGMPKERFSAEFPKEGPSILRIQQVVRGDSAAYFCASSAGGLNVLTFGAGSRLTVL.

This chain links TRBV10-3 with TRBJ2-3; 9 nucleotides agree with TRBD2. The CDR3 sequence is 14 residues long. With V trimmed by 6 bases and J by 1 base, 2 bases remained unmatched. Germline V gene sequence: CDR1 ENHRY, CDR2 SYGVKD. For the CDR3, the DNA is TGTGCCATCAGAGTAGCGGGGGGCACAGATACGCAGTATTTT. Its translation: CAIRVAGGTDTQYF.

This clone was detected once. The chain joins TRBV27 to TRBJ2-5; D unclear. CDR1 and CDR2 (germline): MNHEY, SMNVEV (reference sequence). This CDR3 spans 14 amino acids. Between the trimmed V and J ends, which lost 4 bases and 5 bases, there was a span of 14 bases. CDR3 sequence (DNA): TGTGCCAGCAGTTCCGGACCCCAGTTGGAGACCCAGTACTTC. Protein: CASSSGPQLETQYF.

The chain uses TRBV4-3 and TRBJ2-2; no firm D call. This CDR3 contains 16 residues. CDR1 LGHNA and CDR2 YSLEER come from the germline V gene. Trimming took 0 bases from V and 6 from J, leaving 14 bases between them. This CDR3 is CASSQDQPGSAGELFF. The CDR3 nucleotides read TGCGCCAGCAGCCAAGATCAGCCAGGAAGCGCCGGGGAGCTGTTTTTT.

With regard to this clone: Other DNA sequences in the sample encode the same CDR3. V is TRBV12-3 or TRBV12-4 and J is TRBJ2-3; D unresolved. The V end lost 1 base, the J end lost 0 bases, and 2 bases lay between the germline ends. CDR3 length: 13 residues. The CDR3 bases are TGTGCCAGCAGTTTAGGGAGCACAGATACGCAGTATTTT. Protein: CASSLGSTDTQYF.

The V call is TRBV10-3, the J call TRBJ1-5, with D perhaps matching TRBD1 (5 bases). This CDR3 has 13 amino acids. V was cut by 6 bases and J by 1 base, with 7 bases left in between. CDR1 is ENHRY, CDR2 SYGVKD, per germline. For the CDR3, the DNA is TGTGCCATCAGCCCAGGGAGCAATCAGCCCCAGCATTTT. Its translation: CAISPGSNQPQHF.

The chain uses TRBV11-1 and TRBJ2-7, with 8 bases identical to TRBD2. Losses at the gene ends were 2 bases for V and 6 bases for J; bases not matched to a gene: 9. Germline loops: CDR1 SGHAT, CDR2 FQDESV (reference sequence). The length of the CDR3 is 15 residues. The CDR3 DNA reads as TGTGCCAGCAGCTTAATCGGACTAGCTTCAGCCGAGCAGTACTTC. This gives the protein CASSLIGLASAEQYF.

This chain connects TRBV7-2 to TRBJ2-5, with TRBD2 matching 7 bases. CDR3 length equals 15 residues. Germline CDR1 and CDR2: SGHTA and FQGNSA. V dropped 1 base and J dropped 5; count of bases not matched to a gene: 7. The chain's CDR3 is CASSLVAGVRETQYF. The CDR3 DNA sequence: TGTGCCAGCAGCTTAGTCGCGGGGGTTAGGGAGACCCAGTACTTC. Variable domain in full (rest from reference TRBV7-2 and TRBJ2-5): GAGVSQSPSNKVTEKGKDVELRCDPISGHTALYWYRQSLGQGLEFLIYFQGNSAPDKSGLPSDRFSAERTGGSVSTLTIQRTQQEDSAVYLCASSLVAGVRETQYFGPGTRLLVL.

This clone was observed once. The chain carries TRBV6-6 and TRBJ2-2; D call uncertain. Deletions cut 7 bases from V and 0 bases from J, with 12 bases between. CDR1 and CDR2 from the germline V gene are MNHNY and SVGAGI (reference sequence). The CDR3 is made up of 15 amino acids. The CDR3 protein is CASTIVESNTGELFF. The DNA for the CDR3 is TGTGCCAGCACCATAGTGGAGTCGAACACCGGGGAGCTGTTTTTT.

J is TRBJ2-5 and V is TRBV5-1, with D perhaps matching TRBD1 or TRBD2 (6 bases each). With 4 bases removed from V and 2 bases from J, the gap between germline ends came to 18 bases. This CDR3 has 16 amino acids. Germline V gene sequence: CDR1 SGHRS, CDR2 YFSETQ. The CDR3 sequence: CASSTRTRGGQETQYF. The CDR3 DNA follows: TGCGCCAGCAGCACCCGGACCCGAGGGGGGCAAGAGACCCAGTACTTC.

The CDR3 DNA is TGTGCCAGCAGCTTAACAGGGGGCAACTACGAGCAGTACTTC. Translating gives CASSLTGGNYEQYF. This chain joins TRBV11-2 and TRBJ2-7; 9 nucleotides match TRBD1. Germline CDR1 SGHAT, CDR2 FQNNGV. The junction had 2 bases not matched to a gene; V was cut back by 2 bases and J by 3 bases. This CDR3 is built from 14 residues.

This chain joins TRBV5-5 and TRBJ1-1; 11 positions match TRBD1. There are 15 residues in the CDR3. Germline-derived CDR1 and CDR2 are SGHKS and YYEKEE (reference sequence). The J segment lost 5 bases and the V segment lost 5 bases, leaving 8 bases of the junction unmatched. The CDR3 loop is CASRLGQGAITEAFF. The CDR3 nucleotides read TGTGCCAGCAGACTTGGACAGGGGGCGATTACTGAAGCTTTCTTT.

The chain couples TRBV19 to TRBJ2-3; possibly TRBD2 for D (6 bases). This CDR3 has 16 residues. V gave up 0 bases and J gave up 0 bases, with 10 bases separating them. Germline values: CDR1 LNHDA, CDR2 SQIVND (reference sequence). CDR3 in DNA: TGTGCCAGTAGTATAGAGGGGCGGGGTAGCACAGATACGCAGTATTTT. Encoded protein: CASSIEGRGSTDTQYF.

In DNA form, the CDR3 reads TGCGCCAGCAGCCAGCGGGCCGATAACAATGAGCAGTTCTTC. Translation gives CASSQRADNNEQFF. The chain combines TRBV4-1 with TRBJ2-1; tentatively, D is TRBD2 (5 bases). The CDR3 is 14 residues long. Trimming removed 3 bases at V and 5 bases at J, with 11 bases between. Germline CDR1 is MGHRA and CDR2 is YSYEKL.

CDR3 DNA sequence: TGTGCCAGTAGTATTTCAGGTCTGAACACTGAAGCTTTCTTT. Amino acid sequence: CASSISGLNTEAFF. The chain uses TRBV19 and TRBJ1-1; D remains ambiguous. Germline loops: CDR1 LNHDA, CDR2 SQIVND (reference sequence). Deletions cut 3 bases from V and 0 bases from J, with 8 bases between. The CDR3 spans 14 residues.

The chain carries TRBV2 and TRBJ2-7; tentatively, D is TRBD2 (6 bases). The CDR3 contains 13 residues. Germline CDR1 reads SNHLY; CDR2 reads FYNNEI. The V gene lost 7 bases and the J gene lost 4 bases, with 14 bases spanning the gap. The CDR3 loop reads CASTRGVVYEQYF. In DNA form, the CDR3 reads TGTGCCAGCACCCGCGGGGTAGTTTACGAGCAGTACTTC.

The rearrangement links TRBV7-7 to TRBJ1-2; D not resolved. Germline CDR1 is SSHAT and CDR2 is FNYEAQ (reference sequence). This CDR3 has 15 residues. V was cut by 1 base and J by 0 bases, with 9 bases left in between. The CDR3 DNA reads TGTGCCAGCAGCTTAGTGGCAGCCGCTAACTATGGCTACACCTTC. It codes for CASSLVAAANYGYTF.

This clone was detected once. This sequence joins TRBV5-1 and TRBJ1-1; D is ambiguous. CDR1 and CDR2 from the germline V gene are SGHRS and YFSETQ. The CDR3 loop spans 13 amino acids. The V and J ends lost 4 bases and 1 base respectively, with 8 bases between them. CDR3 bases: TGCGCCAGCAGCACCTCAGGGAACACTGAAGCTTTCTTT. It codes for CASSTSGNTEAFF.

This CDR3 reads CASSFGRAYEQYF. CDR3 nucleotide sequence: TGTGCCAGCAGTTTTGGCAGGGCGTACGAGCAGTACTTC. The chain links TRBV12-3 or TRBV12-4 to TRBJ2-7; possibly TRBD1 for D (5 bases). This CDR3 is 13 amino acids long. V lost 3 bases and J lost 4, with 10 bases in between.

V is TRBV10-3 and J is TRBJ2-2; D perhaps matches TRBD1 (7 bases). Trimming left V 7 bases short and J 1 base short, with 10 bases between. CDR1 and CDR2 (germline): ENHRY, SYGVKD. CDR3 length equals 14 residues. CDR3 protein: CAITQGGNTGELFF. The CDR3 coding sequence is TGTGCCATCACCCAGGGGGGGAACACCGGGGAGCTGTTTTTT.

The rearrangement joins TRBV6-5 to TRBJ1-1; D may be TRBD1 (5 bases). Germline V gives CDR1 MNHEY, CDR2 SVGAGI. Trimming shortened V by 7 bases and J by 1 base, and 16 bases separated the two germline ends. This CDR3 region has 15 residues. The CDR3 sequence: CASTLYGHRNTEAFF. The CDR3 DNA reads TGTGCCAGCACTTTATATGGACATAGGAACACTGAAGCTTTCTTT.

The chain is built from TRBV9 and TRBJ2-5; 9 positions agree with TRBD1. Germline V gene sequence: CDR1 SGDLS, CDR2 YYNGEE. V shed 3 bases and J 1 base; nucleotides not matched to a gene: 7. The CDR3 is 16 amino acids. As DNA, the CDR3 is TGTGCCAGCAGCGACCTCGGACAGGGGCCCCAAGAGACCCAGTACTTC. Encoded protein: CASSDLGQGPQETQYF.

V usage is TRBV4-2 and J usage is TRBJ2-3; TRBD2 matches at 8 bases. Germline loops: CDR1 LGHNA, CDR2 YNFKEQ. CDR3 length: 16 amino acids. J lost 1 base, V lost 1 base, and 4 bases had no gene match. CDR3 in DNA: TGTGCCAGCAGCCAAGGTTCGCGGGGGGGCACAGATACGCAGTATTTT. Translation gives CASSQGSRGGTDTQYF.

This clone has only one observation. The CDR3 loop is CARSVRDSSYEQYF. DNA for the CDR3: TGTGCCAGATCTGTCCGGGACAGCTCCTACGAGCAGTACTTC. The chain joins TRBV2 to TRBJ2-7, with 7 bases lining up with TRBD1. The V segment lost 9 bases and the J segment 0 bases; nucleotides outside the gene matches: 8. The CDR3 loop spans 14 amino acids. The germline V gene has CDR1 SNHLY and CDR2 FYNNEI.

J is TRBJ2-3 and V is TRBV7-6; D is unresolved. V lost 1 base to trimming and J lost 2 bases, with 7 bases between them. The CDR3 spans 14 residues. Germline V lookup: CDR1 SGHVS, CDR2 FNYEAQ. In DNA form, the CDR3 reads TGTGCCAGCAGCTTAGTAACCTACACAGATACGCAGTATTTT. Protein: CASSLVTYTDTQYF.

This clone has a single count. This sample also contains other DNA sequences that code for the same CDR3. The chain couples TRBV2 to TRBJ1-1; no clear D gene. Per the germline V gene, CDR1 is SNHLY and CDR2 is FYNNEI. The CDR3 runs to 13 residues. V was clipped by 3 bases and J by 0 bases, with 5 bases between them. CDR3 sequence: CASSEGVNTEAFF. The CDR3 region has the DNA TGTGCCAGCAGTGAGGGCGTGAACACTGAAGCTTTCTTT.

This chain uses TRBV6-2 or TRBV6-3 with TRBJ2-7; TRBD2 agrees at 12 bases. Germline V lookup: CDR1 MNHEY, CDR2 SVGEGT. This CDR3 is 15 amino acids long. V lost 2 bases and J lost 4; bases outside the gene matches: 3. The CDR3 is CASSYPGLAGYEQYF. In DNA form, the CDR3 reads TGTGCCAGCAGTTACCCGGGACTAGCGGGTTACGAGCAGTACTTC.

The rearrangement uses TRBV6-5 and TRBJ1-5; D unclear. V was trimmed by 4 bases and J by 7 bases, leaving 17 bases between them. Germline CDR1 and CDR2: MNHEY and SVGAGI. The CDR3 length is 15 residues. Written as DNA, the CDR3 is TGTGCCAGCAGTTCACGGGCTCCTCGGTACCAGCCCCAGCATTTT. Its protein product is CASSSRAPRYQPQHF.